These 9 T cell receptor beta chains were sequenced from one sample in a study of cytomegalovirus exposure and HLA in healthy donors. Vbeta (60) and Jbeta (13) primers were used in the PCR. Assay used: immunoSEQ multiplex PCR; TCRdb lists only in-frame clones, some missing. The sample shows about 52,000 clones, around 70% of them seen only once. Sequences were obtained from PBMCs. The receptors originated from a man aged 18 to 29 in good health and CMV-seronegative.

This clone was counted only a few times. The chain couples TRBV7-2 to TRBJ2-1; 8 bases are a match to TRBD1. V dropped 3 bases and J dropped 14; count of bases not matched to a gene: 6. CDR1 is SGHTA and CDR2 is FQGNSA in the germline V gene. This CDR3 comprises 12 residues. In DNA, the CDR3 is TGTGCCAGCAGCTTTTTCCCGGACAGGGAGTTCTTC. Its protein is CASSFFPDREFF.

The rearrangement uses TRBV6-5 and TRBJ2-7; TRBD1 matches at 8 bases. Trimming at V came to 8 bases and at J to 2 bases, leaving 11 bases not matched to a gene. The CDR3 totals 15 residues. Germline V gene lookup returns CDR1 MNHEY and CDR2 SVGAGI. CDR3 DNA sequence: TGTGCCAGCCGCCGAGGACAGGGTCCAACCTACGAGCAGTACTTC. The encoded protein is CASRRGQGPTYEQYF.

The chain combines TRBV5-1 with TRBJ1-1, with 7 bases that match TRBD1. The junction had 8 bases not matched to a gene; V was cut back by 2 bases and J by 10 bases. This CDR3 spans 13 amino acids. Germline V CDR1 and CDR2: SGHRS, YFSETQ. The CDR3 region has the DNA TGCGCCAGCAGCTTTGACAGGGTTTGGGGAGCTTTCTTT. Protein: CASSFDRVWGAFF.

This clone has only a few counts. This chain connects TRBV4-3 to TRBJ2-3, with 9 bases that match TRBD1. Trimming took 4 bases from V and 2 from J; bases not matched to a gene: 7. The length of the CDR3 is 16 residues. Germline CDR1 and CDR2: LGHNA and YSLEER. DNA of the CDR3: TGCGCCAGCAGCCGGGACAGGGCTTATACCACAGATACGCAGTATTTT. This codes for CASSRDRAYTTDTQYF.

The V and J genes are TRBV9 and TRBJ2-1; TRBD2 aligns across 11 bases. Germline V gives CDR1 SGDLS, CDR2 YYNGEE. This CDR3 spans 16 amino acids. Trimming cost V 4 bases and J 7 bases; bases outside gene matches: 10. As DNA, the CDR3 is TGTGCCAGCAGCCACCCACTAGCGGGAGCTGGTAATGAGCAGTTCTTC. It specifies CASSHPLAGAGNEQFF.

This clone was found a few times. The V gene is TRBV7-9, the J gene TRBJ1-2; 7 positions agree with TRBD1. V trimming: 1 base; J trimming: 6 bases; junction bases outside the gene matches: 5. This CDR3 region has 14 residues. The V gene's germline CDR1 is SEHNR and CDR2 FQNEAQ (reference sequence). For the CDR3, the DNA is TGTGCCAGCAGCTTAGTCGGGACAGCAGATGGCTACACCTTC. Amino acid sequence: CASSLVGTADGYTF.

The chain is built from TRBV2 and TRBJ2-1; TRBD2 matches at 8 bases. Unmatched junction bases numbered 7, after V lost 7 bases and J lost 2 bases. The CDR3 has 15 residues. Germline V lookup: CDR1 SNHLY, CDR2 FYNNEI. The CDR3 bases are TGTGCCAGCATCGGGAAAGCGGGAGCCTACAATGAGCAGTTCTTC. This codes for CASIGKAGAYNEQFF.

The V and J genes are TRBV28 and TRBJ1-2; 11 bases agree with TRBD1. Losses at the gene ends were 7 bases for V and 8 bases for J; bases not matched to a gene: 12. This CDR3 comprises 15 residues. Germline V gene data show CDR1 as MDHEN and CDR2 as SYDVKM. The CDR3 sequence is CASNTVGTGGGGYTF. As DNA, the CDR3 is TGTGCCAGCAACACCGTCGGGACAGGGGGTGGCGGCTACACCTTC.

This clone was seen a handful of times. The genes are TRBV6-1 and TRBJ1-5; D not resolved. Germline lookup yields CDR1 MNHNS and CDR2 SASEGT. The CDR3 spans 11 residues. V lost 3 bases and J lost 7, with 4 bases in between. CDR3 sequence (DNA): TGTGCCAGCAGTGAGGGCCAGCCCCAGCATTTT. Translated: CASSEGQPQHF.